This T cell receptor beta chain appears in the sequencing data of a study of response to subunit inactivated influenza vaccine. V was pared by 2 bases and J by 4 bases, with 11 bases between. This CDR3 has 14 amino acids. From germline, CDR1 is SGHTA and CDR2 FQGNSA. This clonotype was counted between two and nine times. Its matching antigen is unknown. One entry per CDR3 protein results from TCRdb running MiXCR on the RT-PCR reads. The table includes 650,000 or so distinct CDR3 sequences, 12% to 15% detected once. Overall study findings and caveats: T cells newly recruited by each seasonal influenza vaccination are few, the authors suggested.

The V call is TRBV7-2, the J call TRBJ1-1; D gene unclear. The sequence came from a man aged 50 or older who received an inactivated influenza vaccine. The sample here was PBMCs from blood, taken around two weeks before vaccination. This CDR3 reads CASSLIPGFTEAFF. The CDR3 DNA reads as TGTGCCAGCAGCTTAATACCGGGTTTCACTGAAGCTTTCTTT.